This T cell receptor (beta chain) originates from a study of control samples from healthy donors and cancer patients (dated by TCRdb to about 2020). The library came from the immunoSEQ multiplex PCR assay. Not all clones reach the TCRdb copy of this immuneACCESS table, which keeps in-frame sequences only. Checked studies attribute under half of the gap to unresolved V genes and leave the rest unexplained. The sample table shows under 60,000 clones, and over 90% are seen once. 20% to 30% of the sample belongs to the ten largest clones. For this clone: The specificity of this receptor is unknown. It has no much larger one-base neighbor in the sample; base qualities were not kept.

Including cysteine and phenylalanine, the CDR3 has 13 amino acids. This entry keeps only the CDR3 DNA: 39 bases, framed from base 1. Trimming at the junction amounts to 5 bases on V and 5 bases on J, and the germline ends lie 10 bases apart. CDR1 KGHDR and CDR2 SFDVKD were looked up in the germline V gene. The TCR comes from a woman aged 50 to 65 with head and neck cancer. The receptor chain draws on TRBV24-1 and TRBJ2-3, with the D gene call left open. The sequencing input was PBMCs. The sequenced DNA: TGTGCCACCAGTGCTTATGCCCGAGATACGCAGTATTTT. Translation gives CATSAYARDTQYF.